These 2 T cell receptor beta chains originate from one sample sequenced in a study of cytomegalovirus exposure and HLA in healthy donors. Both 60 Vbeta primers and 13 Jbeta primers went into the PCR. Repertoires were generated with immunoSEQ multiplex PCR, while TCRdb's copy carries only in-frame clones and drops some. The sample yields 150,000 to 200,000 clones, roughly four fifths seen once. Sequenced input: PBMCs. All receptors come from a man aged 50-59 years in good health and CMV-seropositive.

The genes are TRBV29-1 and TRBJ1-1; unclear D gene. The CDR3 runs to 12 residues. Germline CDR1 is SQVTM and CDR2 is ANQGSEA. V lost 4 bases and J lost 1, with 7 bases in between. The CDR3 here is CSVGSRNTEAFF. The CDR3 DNA is TGCAGCGTTGGATCCAGGAACACTGAAGCTTTCTTT. Filled out from reference TRBV29-1 and TRBJ1-1, the complete variable domain reads SAVISQKPSRDICQRGTSLTIQCQVDSQVTMMFWYRQQPGQSLTLIATANQGSEATYESGFVIDKFPISRPNLTFSTLTVSNMSPEDSSIYLCSVGSRNTEAFFGQGTRLTVV.

The chain combines TRBV2 with TRBJ1-1, with TRBD1 identical over 8 bases. Germline V lookup: CDR1 SNHLY, CDR2 FYNNEI. This CDR3 has 16 amino acids. V was pared by 5 bases and J by 0 bases, with 8 bases of the junction left unmatched. This CDR3 reads CASSFRGRWLNTEAFF. The CDR3 region has the DNA TGTGCCAGCAGTTTCAGGGGGCGATGGTTGAACACTGAAGCTTTCTTT.